This is a list of T cell receptor beta chains from one sample in a study of radiotherapy plus CTLA-4 blockade in lung cancer. TCRdb's copy holds only in-frame clones and misses some; the assay was immunoSEQ multiplex PCR. The sample shows fewer than 40,000 clones, less than 75% of them seen only once. This material consisted of peripheral blood, taken from a patient treated with radiotherapy plus ipilimumab. These receptors originate from a human donor with non-small cell lung cancer whose response to radiotherapy plus ipilimumab could not be evaluated. CDR3s include the opening cysteine and the closing phenylalanine or tryptophan. D genes are given only for firm matches. The size entry is marked missing in some rows and otherwise reads once, few, many or a size class.

j_call: TRBJ2-5
clone_size: -
v_call: TRBV11-2
d_call: TRBD2
cdr3_aa: CASSLGTKAGAVETQYF
cdr3_nt: TGTGCCAGCAGCTTAGGAACTAAAGCGGGAGCCGTGGAGACCCAGTACTTC

j_call: TRBJ2-4
clone_size: -
v_call: TRBV6-5
d_call: -
cdr3_aa: CASSSGSGKNIQYF
cdr3_nt: TGTGCCAGCAGTTCCGGGTCGGGCAAAAACATTCAGTACTTC

j_call: TRBJ1-5
clone_size: few
v_call: TRBV6-5
d_call: TRBD1
cdr3_aa: CASSRDRGGQPQHF
cdr3_nt: TGTGCCAGCAGTCGGGACAGAGGGGGTCAGCCCCAGCATTTT

j_call: TRBJ2-5
clone_size: -
v_call: TRBV11-2
d_call: TRBD2
cdr3_aa: CASSLASGLAGETQYF
cdr3_nt: TGTGCCAGCAGCTTAGCCTCCGGACTAGCGGGAGAGACCCAGTACTTC

j_call: TRBJ2-3
clone_size: -
v_call: TRBV6-5
d_call: -
cdr3_aa: CASSGLGLDTQYF
cdr3_nt: TGTGCCAGCAGTGGATTGGGCCTAGATACGCAGTATTTT

j_call: TRBJ2-7
clone_size: -
v_call: TRBV6-5
d_call: -
cdr3_aa: CASSQIQGPEQYF
cdr3_nt: TGTGCCAGCAGTCAAATTCAGGGGCCCGAGCAGTACTTC

j_call: TRBJ1-2
clone_size: -
v_call: TRBV10-1
d_call: -
cdr3_aa: CASSESQGYGYTF
cdr3_nt: TGCGCCAGCAGTGAGTCGCAGGGGTATGGCTACACCTTC

j_call: TRBJ2-7
clone_size: -
v_call: TRBV6-5
d_call: -
cdr3_aa: CASSPWAYEQYF
cdr3_nt: TGTGCCAGCAGCCCGTGGGCATACGAGCAGTACTTC

j_call: TRBJ1-2
clone_size: -
v_call: TRBV5-1
d_call: TRBD1
cdr3_aa: CASSLGTDFTNYGYTF
cdr3_nt: TGCGCCAGCAGCCTCGGGACAGATTTTACTAACTATGGCTACACCTTC

j_call: TRBJ1-2
clone_size: -
v_call: TRBV5-6
d_call: -
cdr3_aa: CASSLYDGREIYGYTF
cdr3_nt: TGTGCCAGCAGCTTATATGATGGCAGGGAAATATATGGCTACACCTTC

j_call: TRBJ2-3
clone_size: few
v_call: TRBV18
d_call: -
cdr3_aa: CASSPQGNEDTQYF
cdr3_nt: TGTGCCAGCTCACCACAGGGGAACGAAGATACGCAGTATTTT

j_call: TRBJ2-2
clone_size: -
v_call: TRBV7-9
d_call: TRBD2
cdr3_aa: CASSSSWSLAGAGGELFF
cdr3_nt: TGTGCCAGCAGCTCCTCGTGGTCTCTAGCGGGAGCCGGCGGGGAGCTGTTTTTT

j_call: TRBJ2-3
clone_size: few
v_call: TRBV5-4
d_call: -
cdr3_aa: CASSSSGTDTQYF
cdr3_nt: TGTGCCAGCAGCTCCAGCGGGACAGATACGCAGTATTTT

j_call: TRBJ1-4
clone_size: -
v_call: TRBV6-5
d_call: -
cdr3_aa: CASSFPLEKLFF
cdr3_nt: TGTGCCAGCAGTTTTCCCCTCGAAAAACTGTTTTTT

j_call: TRBJ1-5
clone_size: few
v_call: TRBV5-5
d_call: TRBD1
cdr3_aa: CASSNDRGNQPQHF
cdr3_nt: TGTGCCAGCAGCAACGACAGGGGGAATCAGCCCCAGCATTTT

j_call: TRBJ2-5
clone_size: -
v_call: TRBV2
d_call: TRBD1
cdr3_aa: CASKRVGTGGETQYF
cdr3_nt: TGTGCCAGCAAGAGGGTGGGGACAGGAGGAGAGACCCAGTACTTC

j_call: TRBJ2-7
clone_size: once
v_call: TRBV6-6
d_call: -
cdr3_aa: CASSREIGVRGYEQYF
cdr3_nt: TGTGCCAGCAGCCGCGAGATAGGTGTCAGGGGTTACGAGCAGTACTTC

j_call: TRBJ2-7
clone_size: few
v_call: TRBV6-5
d_call: TRBD1
cdr3_aa: CASMRQGAIEQYF
cdr3_nt: TGTGCCAGCATGAGACAGGGGGCCATCGAGCAGTACTTC

j_call: TRBJ2-3
clone_size: few
v_call: TRBV18
d_call: -
cdr3_aa: CASSPPGLRDTQYF
cdr3_nt: TGTGCCAGCTCACCTCCGGGACTCAGAGATACGCAGTATTTT

j_call: TRBJ1-1
clone_size: once
v_call: TRBV29-1
d_call: -
cdr3_aa: CSAVHENTEAFF
cdr3_nt: TGCAGCGCCGTACATGAGAACACTGAAGCTTTCTTT

j_call: TRBJ2-5
clone_size: -
v_call: TRBV7-2
d_call: -
cdr3_aa: CASSFEGLAQETQYF
cdr3_nt: TGTGCCAGCAGCTTCGAGGGGCTAGCGCAGGAGACCCAGTACTTC

j_call: TRBJ2-1
clone_size: -
v_call: TRBV5-4
d_call: -
cdr3_aa: CASSLGDLGALDNEQFF
cdr3_nt: TGTGCCAGCAGCTTGGGTGATCTGGGGGCATTGGACAATGAGCAGTTCTTC

j_call: TRBJ2-5
clone_size: -
v_call: TRBV9
d_call: TRBD2
cdr3_aa: CAGSVGGSGRITFLETQYF
cdr3_nt: TGTGCCGGCAGCGTAGGGGGTAGCGGGAGAATAACCTTTTTGGAGACCCAGTACTTC

j_call: TRBJ1-1
clone_size: -
v_call: TRBV25-1
d_call: -
cdr3_aa: CASIGERTEAFF
cdr3_nt: TGTGCCAGCATCGGGGAACGCACTGAAGCTTTCTTT

j_call: TRBJ2-7
clone_size: -
v_call: TRBV7-3
d_call: -
cdr3_aa: CASSAPPNTSWGNYEQYF
cdr3_nt: TGTGCCAGCAGCGCCCCACCGAATACTAGCTGGGGCAACTACGAGCAGTACTTC

j_call: TRBJ1-1
clone_size: -
v_call: TRBV29-1
d_call: -
cdr3_aa: CSGQQNTEAFF
cdr3_nt: TGCAGCGGACAGCAGAACACTGAAGCCTTCTTT

j_call: TRBJ1-1
clone_size: -
v_call: TRBV30
d_call: -
cdr3_aa: CASANPGGNTEAFF
cdr3_nt: TGTGCCTCCGCGAATCCAGGAGGTAACACTGAAGCTTTCTTT

j_call: TRBJ2-3
clone_size: -
v_call: TRBV7-9
d_call: TRBD2
cdr3_aa: CASSLGASGSRTDTQYF
cdr3_nt: TGTGCCAGCAGCTTAGGGGCTAGCGGGAGCCGCACAGATACGCAGTATTTT

j_call: TRBJ2-1
clone_size: few
v_call: TRBV25-1
d_call: TRBD1
cdr3_aa: CASSATGGPFSYNEQFF
cdr3_nt: TGTGCCAGCAGTGCGACAGGGGGCCCTTTCTCCTACAATGAGCAGTTCTTC

j_call: TRBJ2-7
clone_size: few
v_call: TRBV4-2
d_call: TRBD1
cdr3_aa: CASSPRTGAYEQYF
cdr3_nt: TGTGCCAGCAGCCCACGGACAGGGGCCTACGAGCAGTACTTC

j_call: TRBJ2-5
clone_size: -
v_call: TRBV7-2
d_call: TRBD2
cdr3_aa: CASSRSGSGETQYF
cdr3_nt: TGTGCCAGCAGCCGTAGCGGGAGCGGGGAGACCCAGTACTTC

j_call: TRBJ1-4
clone_size: once
v_call: TRBV30
d_call: -
cdr3_aa: CAWSEPGRGNEKLFF
cdr3_nt: TGTGCCTGGAGTGAGCCGGGGCGGGGGAATGAAAAACTGTTTTTT

j_call: TRBJ2-1
clone_size: -
v_call: TRBV5-4
d_call: TRBD1
cdr3_aa: CASSLSVFMDRGEGNEQFF
cdr3_nt: TGTGCCAGCAGCTTGTCAGTATTCATGGACAGGGGAGAGGGCAATGAGCAGTTCTTC

j_call: TRBJ1-4
clone_size: -
v_call: TRBV19
d_call: -
cdr3_aa: CASSRGGNEKLFF
cdr3_nt: TGTGCCAGTAGTAGAGGGGGTAATGAAAAACTGTTTTTT

j_call: TRBJ2-7
clone_size: -
v_call: TRBV28
d_call: -
cdr3_aa: CASSGHLSYEQYF
cdr3_nt: TGTGCCAGCAGTGGACACCTCTCCTACGAGCAGTACTTC

j_call: TRBJ1-1
clone_size: -
v_call: TRBV6-1
d_call: TRBD1
cdr3_aa: CASKTGEDTEAFF
cdr3_nt: TGTGCCAGCAAGACAGGGGAGGACACTGAAGCTTTCTTT

j_call: TRBJ2-3
clone_size: -
v_call: TRBV12-5
d_call: TRBD1
cdr3_aa: CASGSGTGFLTDTQYF
cdr3_nt: TGTGCTAGTGGTTCAGGGACAGGTTTCCTCACAGATACGCAGTATTTT

j_call: TRBJ1-1
clone_size: -
v_call: TRBV5-1
d_call: TRBD1
cdr3_aa: CASSNQGVDTEAFF
cdr3_nt: TGCGCCAGCAGTAACCAGGGGGTGGACACTGAAGCTTTCTTT

j_call: TRBJ2-2
clone_size: -
v_call: TRBV7-8
d_call: -
cdr3_aa: CASSRIWPGELFF
cdr3_nt: TGTGCCAGCAGCCGCATATGGCCCGGGGAGCTGTTTTTT

j_call: TRBJ2-7
clone_size: few
v_call: TRBV7-2
d_call: TRBD1
cdr3_aa: CASSLGQGLYEQYF
cdr3_nt: TGTGCCAGCAGCTTAGGACAGGGGCTCTACGAGCAGTACTTC

j_call: TRBJ1-1
clone_size: once
v_call: TRBV18
d_call: -
cdr3_aa: CASSPMGGDTEAFF
cdr3_nt: TGTGCCAGCTCACCCATGGGGGGGGACACTGAAGCTTTCTTT

j_call: TRBJ2-1
clone_size: -
v_call: TRBV9
d_call: TRBD2
cdr3_aa: CASSVAAAGGADEQFF
cdr3_nt: TGTGCCAGCAGCGTAGCCGCAGCGGGAGGGGCCGATGAGCAGTTCTTC

j_call: TRBJ1-1
clone_size: -
v_call: TRBV9
d_call: -
cdr3_aa: CASSPRQLRTEAFF
cdr3_nt: TGTGCCAGCAGCCCCCGACAGCTGCGCACTGAAGCTTTCTTT

j_call: TRBJ2-1
clone_size: -
v_call: TRBV25-1
d_call: TRBD2
cdr3_aa: CASSISGRAAEQFF
cdr3_nt: TGTGCCAGCAGTATAAGCGGGAGGGCCGCTGAGCAGTTCTTC

j_call: TRBJ2-1
clone_size: -
v_call: TRBV7-9
d_call: -
cdr3_aa: CASSTPRGNSYNEQFF
cdr3_nt: TGTGCCAGCAGCACCCCACGAGGGAACTCCTACAATGAGCAGTTCTTC

j_call: TRBJ2-4
clone_size: -
v_call: TRBV28
d_call: TRBD1
cdr3_aa: CASHDRGQNIQYF
cdr3_nt: TGTGCCAGCCATGACAGGGGACAAAACATTCAGTACTTC

j_call: TRBJ1-2
clone_size: -
v_call: TRBV30
d_call: -
cdr3_aa: CAWSVGGWGGGYTF
cdr3_nt: TGTGCCTGGAGTGTAGGAGGGTGGGGAGGTGGCTACACCTTC

j_call: TRBJ2-7
clone_size: -
v_call: TRBV2
d_call: -
cdr3_aa: CASRSLRYEQYF
cdr3_nt: TGTGCCAGCCGCTCGCTCCGGTACGAGCAGTACTTC